Shown below are 2 T cell receptor beta chains from a single sample sequenced in a study of regulatory dendritic cells for organ transplantation (dated by TCRdb to about 2017). Library preparation employed the immunoSEQ multiplex PCR assay. The clones in this table, taken by TCRdb from immuneACCESS, are in-frame only. Not every clone is retained; where verified, under half of the shortfall comes from an unresolved V gene, and the cause of the rest is unknown. Recorded for this sample are some 35,000 clones; just over 90% of them occurred a single time. The ten largest clones take up approximately 0.11% of the sample. Sequenced input: naive CD8+ T cells from blood. Read against the paper, the sample's cell subset or site label means: CD45RA+ naive T cells. These receptors were taken from a human donor in good health.

This rearrangement joins TRBV5-4 to TRBJ1-2, with D unresolved. The CDR3 covers 12 residues. Germline V gene sequence: CDR1 SGHNT, CDR2 YYREEE (reference sequence). Trimming took off 2 bases at V and 10 bases at J, with 12 bases between the two ends. The CDR3 is CASSFHNSDYTF. The CDR3 DNA reads as TGTGCCAGCAGCTTTCATAACAGTGACTACACCTTC.

The gene calls are TRBV30 and TRBJ2-3; the match to TRBD2 covers 9 bases. Unmatched junction bases numbered 3, after V lost 5 bases and J lost 0 bases. CDR1 is GTSNPN, CDR2 SVGIG, per germline (reference sequence). The CDR3 is 14 residues long. The chain's CDR3 is CAWLAGASTDTQYF. The CDR3 nucleotides read TGTGCCTGGTTAGCGGGGGCAAGCACAGATACGCAGTATTTT.